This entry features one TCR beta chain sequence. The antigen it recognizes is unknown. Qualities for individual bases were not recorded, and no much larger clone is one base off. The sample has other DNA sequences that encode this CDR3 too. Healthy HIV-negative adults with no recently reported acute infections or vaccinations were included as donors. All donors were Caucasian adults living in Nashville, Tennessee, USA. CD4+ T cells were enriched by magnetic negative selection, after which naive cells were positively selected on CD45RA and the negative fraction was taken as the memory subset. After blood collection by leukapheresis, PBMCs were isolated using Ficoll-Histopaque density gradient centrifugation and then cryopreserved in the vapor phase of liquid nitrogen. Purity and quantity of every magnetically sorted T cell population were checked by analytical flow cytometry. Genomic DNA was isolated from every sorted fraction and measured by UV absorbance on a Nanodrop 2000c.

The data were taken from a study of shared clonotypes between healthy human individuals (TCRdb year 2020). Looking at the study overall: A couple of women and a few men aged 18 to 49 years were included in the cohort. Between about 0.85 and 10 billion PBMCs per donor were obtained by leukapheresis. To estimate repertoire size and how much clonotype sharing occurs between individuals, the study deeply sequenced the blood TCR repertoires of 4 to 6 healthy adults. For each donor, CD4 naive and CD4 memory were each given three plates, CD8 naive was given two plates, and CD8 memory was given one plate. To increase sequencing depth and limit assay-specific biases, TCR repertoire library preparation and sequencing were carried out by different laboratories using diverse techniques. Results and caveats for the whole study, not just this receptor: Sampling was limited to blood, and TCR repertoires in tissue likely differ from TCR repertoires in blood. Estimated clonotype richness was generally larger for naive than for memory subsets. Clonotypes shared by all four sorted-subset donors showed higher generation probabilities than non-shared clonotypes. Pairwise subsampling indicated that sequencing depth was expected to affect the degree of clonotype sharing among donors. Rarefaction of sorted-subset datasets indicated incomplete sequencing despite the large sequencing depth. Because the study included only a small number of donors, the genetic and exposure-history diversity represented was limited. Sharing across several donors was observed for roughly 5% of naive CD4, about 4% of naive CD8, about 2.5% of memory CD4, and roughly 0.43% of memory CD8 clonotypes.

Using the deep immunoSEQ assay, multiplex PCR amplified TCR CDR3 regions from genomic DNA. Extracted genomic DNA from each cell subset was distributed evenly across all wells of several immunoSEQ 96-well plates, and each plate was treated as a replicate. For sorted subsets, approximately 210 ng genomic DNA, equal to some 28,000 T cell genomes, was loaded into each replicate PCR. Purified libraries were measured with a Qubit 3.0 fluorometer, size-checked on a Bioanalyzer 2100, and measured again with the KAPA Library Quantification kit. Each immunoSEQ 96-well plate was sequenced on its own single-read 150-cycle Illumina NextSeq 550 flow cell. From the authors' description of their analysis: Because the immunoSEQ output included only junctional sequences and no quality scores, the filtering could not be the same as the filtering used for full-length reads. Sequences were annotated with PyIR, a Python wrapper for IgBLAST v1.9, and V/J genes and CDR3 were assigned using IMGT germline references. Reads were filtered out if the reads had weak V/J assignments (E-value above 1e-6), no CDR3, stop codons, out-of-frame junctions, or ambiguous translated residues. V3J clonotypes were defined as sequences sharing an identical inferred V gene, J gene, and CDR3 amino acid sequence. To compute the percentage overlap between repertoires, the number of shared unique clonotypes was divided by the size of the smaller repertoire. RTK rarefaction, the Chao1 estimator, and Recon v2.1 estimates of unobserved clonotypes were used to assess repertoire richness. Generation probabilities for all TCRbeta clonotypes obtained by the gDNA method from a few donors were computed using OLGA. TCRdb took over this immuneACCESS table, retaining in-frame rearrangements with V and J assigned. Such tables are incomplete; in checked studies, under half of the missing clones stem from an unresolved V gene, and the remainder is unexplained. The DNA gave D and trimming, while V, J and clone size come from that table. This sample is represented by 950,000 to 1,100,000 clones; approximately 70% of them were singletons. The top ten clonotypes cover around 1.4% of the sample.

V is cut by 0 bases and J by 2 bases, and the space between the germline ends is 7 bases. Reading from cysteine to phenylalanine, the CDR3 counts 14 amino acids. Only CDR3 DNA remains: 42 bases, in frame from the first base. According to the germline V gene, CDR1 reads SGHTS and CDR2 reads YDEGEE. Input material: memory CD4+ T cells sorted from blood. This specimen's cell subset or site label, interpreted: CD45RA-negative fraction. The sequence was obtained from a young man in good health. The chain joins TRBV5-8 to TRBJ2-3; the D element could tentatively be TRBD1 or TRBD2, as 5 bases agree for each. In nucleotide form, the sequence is TGTGCCAGCAGCTTGGGGGGGTTCACAGATACGCAGTATTTT. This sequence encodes CASSLGGFTDTQYF.